One TCR beta chain is described in this entry. Sequencing used immunoSEQ multiplex PCR; TCRdb keeps in-frame clones, though not all of them. Counted here are around 620,000 clones, approximately 95% occurring once; the ten biggest clones make up about 0.11%. Germline V gene data show CDR1 as MGHRA and CDR2 as YSYEKL. The J segment lost 7 bases and the V segment lost 7 bases, leaving 13 bases of the junction unmatched. The CDR3 runs 15 residues. Only CD45RO-negative cells positively selected for CCR7 counted as naive CD8 cells, so terminally differentiated effector memory CD45RA+ cells were excluded. The data derive from a study of shared clonotypes between healthy human individuals.

Sequencing was performed on naive CD8+ T cells sorted from blood. The rearrangement joins TRBV4-1 to TRBJ2-1; 7 bases line up with TRBD2. This TCR came from a woman in her twenties or thirties in good health. The DNA of the CDR3 is TGCGCCAGCACTACCTTCGGCAGGGAGGGGAATGAGCAGTTCTTC. Translation gives CASTTFGREGNEQFF.